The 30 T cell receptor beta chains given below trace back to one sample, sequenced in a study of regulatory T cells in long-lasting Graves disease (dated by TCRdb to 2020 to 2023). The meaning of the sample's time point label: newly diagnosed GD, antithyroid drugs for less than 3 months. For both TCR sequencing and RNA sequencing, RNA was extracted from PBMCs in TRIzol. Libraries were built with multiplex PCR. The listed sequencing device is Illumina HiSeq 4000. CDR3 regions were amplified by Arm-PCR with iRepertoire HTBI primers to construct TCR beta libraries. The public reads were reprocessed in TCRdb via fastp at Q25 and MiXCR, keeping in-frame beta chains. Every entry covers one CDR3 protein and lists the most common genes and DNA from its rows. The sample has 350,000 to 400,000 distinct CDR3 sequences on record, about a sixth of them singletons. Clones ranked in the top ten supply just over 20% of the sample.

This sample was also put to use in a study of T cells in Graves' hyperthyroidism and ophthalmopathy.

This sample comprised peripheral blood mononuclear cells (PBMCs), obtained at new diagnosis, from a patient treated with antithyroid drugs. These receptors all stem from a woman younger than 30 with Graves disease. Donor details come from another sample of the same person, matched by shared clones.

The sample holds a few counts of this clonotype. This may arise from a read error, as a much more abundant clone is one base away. CDR3 DNA sequence: TGTGCCAGCAGCCAAAGCGGGGGGGCTTTGGAGCGGTACTTC. Protein product: CASSQSGGALERYF. The rearrangement links TRBV11-2 to TRBJ2-7; 10 nucleotides align to TRBD2. Germline V CDR1 and CDR2: SGHAT, FQNNGV. The CDR3 length is 14 residues. Using reference TRBV11-2 and TRBJ2-7 for the parts outside the CDR3, the full variable domain is EAGVAQSPRYKIIEKRQSVAFWCNPISGHATLYWYQQILGQGPKLLIQFQNNGVVDDSQLPKDRFSAERLKGVDSTLKIQPAKLEDSAVYLCASSQSGGALERYFGPGTRLTVT.

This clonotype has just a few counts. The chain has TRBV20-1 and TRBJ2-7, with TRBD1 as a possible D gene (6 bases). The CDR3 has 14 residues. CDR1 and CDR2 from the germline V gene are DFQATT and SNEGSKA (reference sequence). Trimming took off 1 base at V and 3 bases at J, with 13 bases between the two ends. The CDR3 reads CSARALGGGYEQYF. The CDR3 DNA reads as TGCAGTGCTAGAGCCTTAGGGGGTGGCTACGAGCAGTACTTC.

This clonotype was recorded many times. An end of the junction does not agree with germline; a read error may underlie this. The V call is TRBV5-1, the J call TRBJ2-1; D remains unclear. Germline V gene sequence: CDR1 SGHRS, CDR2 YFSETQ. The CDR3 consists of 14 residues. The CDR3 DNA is TGTGCCAGCAGCTTAGAAGGCGGCTACAATGAGCAGTTCTTC. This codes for CASSLEGGYNEQFF. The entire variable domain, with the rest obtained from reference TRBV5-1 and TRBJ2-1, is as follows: KAGVTQTPRYLIKTRGQQVTLSCSPISGHRSVSWYQQTPGQGLQFLFEYFSETQRNKGNFPGRFSGRQFSNSRSEMNVSTLELGDSALYLCASSLEGGYNEQFFGPGTRLTVL.

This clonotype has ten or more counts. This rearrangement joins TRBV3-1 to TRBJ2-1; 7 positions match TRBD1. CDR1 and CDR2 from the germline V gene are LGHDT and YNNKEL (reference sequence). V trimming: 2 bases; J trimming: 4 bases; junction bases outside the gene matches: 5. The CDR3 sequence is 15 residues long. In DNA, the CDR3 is TGTGCCAGCAGCCAACGAGGGGGCAGGTACAATGAGCAGTTCTTC. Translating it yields CASSQRGGRYNEQFF.

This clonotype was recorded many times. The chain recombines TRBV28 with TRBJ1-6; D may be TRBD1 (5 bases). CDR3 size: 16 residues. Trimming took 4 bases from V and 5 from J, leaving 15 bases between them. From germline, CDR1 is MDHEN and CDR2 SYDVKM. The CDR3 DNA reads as TGTGCCAGCAGTTCGACAGATTTTGTTGATAATTCACCCCTCCACTTT. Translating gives CASSSTDFVDNSPLHF.

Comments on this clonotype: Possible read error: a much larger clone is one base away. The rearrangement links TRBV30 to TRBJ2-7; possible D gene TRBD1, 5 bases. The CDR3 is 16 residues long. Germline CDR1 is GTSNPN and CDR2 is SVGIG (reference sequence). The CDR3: CAWSVVFRAHPYKQYF. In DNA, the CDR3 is TGTGCCTGGAGTGTAGTCTTCAGGGCCCATCCCTACAAGCAGTACTTC.

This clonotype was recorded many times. This CDR3 reads CASRIGSTTYNEQFF. DNA for the CDR3: TGTGCCAGCAGGATCGGGAGTACCACCTACAATGAGCAGTTCTTC. V usage is TRBV27 and J usage is TRBJ2-1; tentatively, D is TRBD2 (6 bases). The V gene's germline CDR1 is MNHEY and CDR2 SMNVEV (reference sequence). The length of the CDR3 is 15 residues. Trimming took off 6 bases at V and 2 bases at J, with 14 bases between the two ends.

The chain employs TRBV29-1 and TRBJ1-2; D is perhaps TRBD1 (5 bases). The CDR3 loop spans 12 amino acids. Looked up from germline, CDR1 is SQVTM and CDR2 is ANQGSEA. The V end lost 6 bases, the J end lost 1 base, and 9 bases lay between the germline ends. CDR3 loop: CSVSTVNYGYTF. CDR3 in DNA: TGCAGCGTCTCGACAGTTAACTATGGCTACACCTTC.

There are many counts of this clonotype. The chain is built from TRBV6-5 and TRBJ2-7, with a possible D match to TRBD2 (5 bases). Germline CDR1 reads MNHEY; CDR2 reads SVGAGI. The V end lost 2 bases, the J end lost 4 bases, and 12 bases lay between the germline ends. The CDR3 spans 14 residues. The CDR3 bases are TGTGCCAGCAGTTACGTACTAGACCAATACGAGCAGTACTTC. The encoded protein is CASSYVLDQYEQYF.

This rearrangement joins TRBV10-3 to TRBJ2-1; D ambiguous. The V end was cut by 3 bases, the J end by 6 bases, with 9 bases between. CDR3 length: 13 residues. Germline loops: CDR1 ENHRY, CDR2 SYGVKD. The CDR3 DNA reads TGTGCCATCAGTGAAAGGGTTTTCAATGAGCAGTTCTTC. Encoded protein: CAISERVFNEQFF.

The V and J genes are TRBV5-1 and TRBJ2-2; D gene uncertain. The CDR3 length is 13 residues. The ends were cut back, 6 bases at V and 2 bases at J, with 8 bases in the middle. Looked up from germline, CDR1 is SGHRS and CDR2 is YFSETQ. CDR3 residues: CASTPANTGELFF. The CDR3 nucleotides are TGCGCCAGCACCCCGGCTAACACCGGGGAGCTGTTTTTT.

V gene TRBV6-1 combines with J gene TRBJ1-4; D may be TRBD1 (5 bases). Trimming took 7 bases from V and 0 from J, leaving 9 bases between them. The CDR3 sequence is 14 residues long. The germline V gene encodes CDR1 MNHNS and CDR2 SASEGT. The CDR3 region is CASTGRATNEKLFF. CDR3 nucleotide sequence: TGTGCCAGCACAGGCAGGGCAACTAATGAAAAACTGTTTTTT.

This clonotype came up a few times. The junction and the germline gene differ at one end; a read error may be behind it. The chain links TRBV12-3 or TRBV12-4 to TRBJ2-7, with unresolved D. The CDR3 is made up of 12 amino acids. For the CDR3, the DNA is TGTGCCGGCAGTCCCAACCGATACGAGCAGTACTTC. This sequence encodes CAGSPNRYEQYF.

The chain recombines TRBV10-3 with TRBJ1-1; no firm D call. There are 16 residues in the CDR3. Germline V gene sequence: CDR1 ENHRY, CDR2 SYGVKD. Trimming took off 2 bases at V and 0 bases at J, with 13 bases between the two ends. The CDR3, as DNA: TGTGCCATCAGTGAGACCCTTGGGGTTGTGAACACTGAAGCTTTCTTT. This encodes CAISETLGVVNTEAFF.

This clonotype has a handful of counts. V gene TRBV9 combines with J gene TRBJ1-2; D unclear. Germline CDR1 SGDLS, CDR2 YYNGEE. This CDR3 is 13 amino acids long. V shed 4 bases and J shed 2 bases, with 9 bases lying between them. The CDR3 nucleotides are TGTGCCAGCAGCCCCCACATAAACTATGGCTACACCTTC. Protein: CASSPHINYGYTF.

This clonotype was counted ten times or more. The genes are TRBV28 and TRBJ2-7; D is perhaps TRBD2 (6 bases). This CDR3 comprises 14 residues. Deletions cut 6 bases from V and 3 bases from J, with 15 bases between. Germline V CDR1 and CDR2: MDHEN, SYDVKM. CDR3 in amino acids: CASRPPGTFYEQYF. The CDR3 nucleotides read TGTGCCAGCAGACCCCCCGGGACTTTCTACGAGCAGTACTTC.

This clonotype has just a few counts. CDR3 amino acids: CASSLGRGWNTGELFF. The DNA of the CDR3 is TGTGCCAGCAGCTTAGGGCGGGGCTGGAACACCGGGGAGCTGTTTTTT. The chain recombines TRBV7-6 with TRBJ2-2; D perhaps matches TRBD2 (6 bases). The V and J ends lost 1 base and 1 base respectively, with 10 bases between them. CDR3 length: 16 residues. Per germline, CDR1 SGHVS and CDR2 FNYEAQ. The variable domain in full, completed from reference TRBV7-6 and TRBJ2-2, reads GAGVSQSPRYKVTKRGQDVALRCDPISGHVSLYWYRQALGQGPEFLTYFNYEAQQDKSGLPNDRFSAERPEGSISTLTIQRTEQRDSAMYRCASSLGRGWNTGELFFGEGSRLTVL.

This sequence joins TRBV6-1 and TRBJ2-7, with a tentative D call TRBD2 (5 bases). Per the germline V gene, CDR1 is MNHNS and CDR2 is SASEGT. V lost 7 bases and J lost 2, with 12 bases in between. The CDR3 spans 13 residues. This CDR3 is CASIRTGTYEQYF. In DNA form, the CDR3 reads TGTGCCAGCATCCGGACGGGAACCTACGAGCAGTACTTC.

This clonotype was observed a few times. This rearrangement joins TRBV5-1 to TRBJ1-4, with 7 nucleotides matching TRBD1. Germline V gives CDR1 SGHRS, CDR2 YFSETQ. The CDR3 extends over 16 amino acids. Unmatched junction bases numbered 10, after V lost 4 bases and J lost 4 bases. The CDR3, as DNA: TGCGCCAGCAGCGATCCCTCGGGACAGTATAATGAAAAACTGTTTTTT. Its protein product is CASSDPSGQYNEKLFF. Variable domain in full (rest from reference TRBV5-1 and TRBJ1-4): KAGVTQTPRYLIKTRGQQVTLSCSPISGHRSVSWYQQTPGQGLQFLFEYFSETQRNKGNFPGRFSGRQFSNSRSEMNVSTLELGDSALYLCASSDPSGQYNEKLFFGSGTQLSVL.

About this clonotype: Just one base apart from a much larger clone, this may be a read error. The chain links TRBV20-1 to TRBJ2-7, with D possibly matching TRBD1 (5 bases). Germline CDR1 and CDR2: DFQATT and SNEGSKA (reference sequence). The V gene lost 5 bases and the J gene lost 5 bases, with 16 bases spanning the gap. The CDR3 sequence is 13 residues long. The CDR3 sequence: CSADPGLSDEQYF. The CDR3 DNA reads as TGCAGTGCTGATCCAGGGCTTTCAGACGAGCAGTACTTC.

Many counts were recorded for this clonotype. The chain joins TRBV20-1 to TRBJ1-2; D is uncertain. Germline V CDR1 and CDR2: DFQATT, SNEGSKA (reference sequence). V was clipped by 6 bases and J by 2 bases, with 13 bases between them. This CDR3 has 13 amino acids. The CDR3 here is CSAEDHGNYGYTF. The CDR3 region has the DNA TGCAGTGCAGAGGACCACGGGAACTATGGCTACACCTTC.

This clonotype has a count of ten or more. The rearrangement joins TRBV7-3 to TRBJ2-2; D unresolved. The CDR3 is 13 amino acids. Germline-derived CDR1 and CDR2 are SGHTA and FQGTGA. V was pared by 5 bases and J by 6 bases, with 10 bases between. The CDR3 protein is CASSRLESGELFF. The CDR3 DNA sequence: TGTGCCAGCAGCCGCTTGGAGTCCGGGGAGCTGTTTTTT. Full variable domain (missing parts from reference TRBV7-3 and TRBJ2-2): GAGVSQTPSNKVTEKGKYVELRCDPISGHTALYWYRQSLGQGPEFLIYFQGTGAADDSGLPNDRFFAVRPEGSVSTLKIQRTERGDSAVYLCASSRLESGELFFGEGSRLTVL.

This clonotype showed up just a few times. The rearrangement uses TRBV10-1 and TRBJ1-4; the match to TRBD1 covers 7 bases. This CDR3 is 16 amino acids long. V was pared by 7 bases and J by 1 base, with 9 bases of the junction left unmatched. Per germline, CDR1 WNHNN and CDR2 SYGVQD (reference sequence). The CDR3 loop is CASNRSGQQTNEKLFF. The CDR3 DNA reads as TGCGCCAGCAACCGCTCGGGACAGCAAACTAATGAAAAACTGTTTTTT.

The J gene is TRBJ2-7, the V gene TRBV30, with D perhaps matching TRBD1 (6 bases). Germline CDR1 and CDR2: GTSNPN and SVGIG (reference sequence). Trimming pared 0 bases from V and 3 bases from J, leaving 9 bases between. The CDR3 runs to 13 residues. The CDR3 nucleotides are TGTGCCTGGAGTGTGAAAGGGGGCTACGAGCAGTACTTC. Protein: CAWSVKGGYEQYF.

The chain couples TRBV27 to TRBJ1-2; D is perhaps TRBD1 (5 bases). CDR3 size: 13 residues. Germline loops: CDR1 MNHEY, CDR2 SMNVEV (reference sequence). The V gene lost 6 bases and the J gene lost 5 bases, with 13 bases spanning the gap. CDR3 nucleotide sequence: TGTGCCAGCAGGCAGGGTTATAGATATGGCTACACCTTC. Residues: CASRQGYRYGYTF.

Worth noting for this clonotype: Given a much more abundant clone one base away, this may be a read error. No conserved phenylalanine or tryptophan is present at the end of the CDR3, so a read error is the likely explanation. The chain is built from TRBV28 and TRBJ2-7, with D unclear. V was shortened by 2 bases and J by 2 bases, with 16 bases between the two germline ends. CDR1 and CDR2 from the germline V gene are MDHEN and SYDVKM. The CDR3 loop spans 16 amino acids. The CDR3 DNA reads TGTGCCAGCAGTTTAAGCTTAACGGAAATCCCCTACGAGCAGTACCTC. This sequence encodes CASSLSLTEIPYEQYL.

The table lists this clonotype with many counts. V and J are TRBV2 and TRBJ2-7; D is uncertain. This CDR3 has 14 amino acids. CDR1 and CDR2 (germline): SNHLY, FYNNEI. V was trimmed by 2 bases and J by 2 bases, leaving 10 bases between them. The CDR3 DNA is TGTGCCAGCAGTGAAAGGTCAGCCACCTACGAGCAGTACTTC. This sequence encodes CASSERSATYEQYF.

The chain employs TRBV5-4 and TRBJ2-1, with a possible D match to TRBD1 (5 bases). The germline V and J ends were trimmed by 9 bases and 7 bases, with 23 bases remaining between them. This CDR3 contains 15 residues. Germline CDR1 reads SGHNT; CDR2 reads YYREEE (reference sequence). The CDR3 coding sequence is TGTGCCATCTCCAATGGGGCCTCCGCTGTGAATGAGCAGTTCTTC. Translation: CAISNGASAVNEQFF.

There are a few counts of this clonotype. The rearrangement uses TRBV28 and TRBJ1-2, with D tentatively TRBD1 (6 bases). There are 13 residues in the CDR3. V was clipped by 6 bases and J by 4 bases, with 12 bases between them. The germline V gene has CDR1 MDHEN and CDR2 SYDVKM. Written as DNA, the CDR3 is TGTGCCAGCAGACCCACAGGGCGCTATGGCTACACCTTC. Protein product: CASRPTGRYGYTF.

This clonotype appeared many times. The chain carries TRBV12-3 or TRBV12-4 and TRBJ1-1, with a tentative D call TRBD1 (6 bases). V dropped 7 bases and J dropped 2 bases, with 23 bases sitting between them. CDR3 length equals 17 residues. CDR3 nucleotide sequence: TGTGCCAGCAATCGACAGGTAGGGGGAGTAAGAAACACTGAAGCTTTCTTT. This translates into CASNRQVGGVRNTEAFF.